What follows are 18 T cell receptor beta chains derived from one specimen sequenced in a study of cytomegalovirus exposure and HLA in healthy donors. Primers: 60 Vbeta forward and 13 Jbeta reverse. Repertoires were generated with immunoSEQ multiplex PCR, while TCRdb's copy carries only in-frame clones and drops some. The table shows about 130,000 clones, with 60% to 80% occurring only once. Sequencing used PBMCs. All receptors derive from a female donor in good health and CMV-seronegative.

The chain uses TRBV14 and TRBJ2-5, with TRBD2 matching over 15 bases. The CDR3 is made up of 20 amino acids. Germline CDR1 is SGHDN and CDR2 is FVKESK. Germline trimming cut 4 bases from V and 4 bases from J; bases unmatched to any gene: 16. Here the CDR3 DNA reads TGTGCCAGCAGCCTCTCTCCTGGACTAGCGGGAGGGCCCTCGGGAGAGACCCAGTACTTC. This translates into CASSLSPGLAGGPSGETQYF. Complete variable domain (other parts from reference TRBV14 and TRBJ2-5): EAGVTQFPSHSVIEKGQTVTLRCDPISGHDNLYWYRRVMGKEIKFLLHFVKESKQDESGMPNNRFLAERTGGTYSTLKVQPAELEDSGVYFCASSLSPGLAGGPSGETQYFGPGTRLLVL.

The chain has TRBV11-3 and TRBJ2-1; 8 bases align to TRBD2. CDR1 is SGHNT and CDR2 is YENEEA in the germline V gene. V shed 4 bases and J 8 bases; nucleotides not matched to a gene: 10. This CDR3 is built from 15 residues. Here the CDR3 DNA reads TGTGCCAGCAGCTCATCTAGCGGGCGGGGGGATGAGCAGTTCTTC. Protein: CASSSSSGRGDEQFF. Complete variable domain (other parts from reference TRBV11-3 and TRBJ2-1): EAGVVQSPRYKIIEKKQPVAFWCNPISGHNTLYWYLQNLGQGPELLIRYENEEAVDDSQLPKDRFSAERLKGVDSTLKIQPAELGDSAVYLCASSSSSGRGDEQFFGPGTRLTVL.

This sequence joins TRBV27 and TRBJ2-7; 7 bases agree with TRBD2. The length of the CDR3 is 12 residues. V dropped 8 bases and J dropped 1; count of bases not matched to a gene: 2. Per the germline V gene, CDR1 is MNHEY and CDR2 is SMNVEV (reference sequence). As DNA, the CDR3 is TGTGCCAGCGGGAGGGGATCCTACGAGCAGTACTTC. As protein: CASGRGSYEQYF.

V is TRBV6-1 and J is TRBJ1-5; 8 bases map to TRBD1. Germline V gene sequence: CDR1 MNHNS, CDR2 SASEGT. The CDR3 consists of 14 residues. Trimming removed 6 bases from V and 6 bases from J; junction bases left unmatched: 7. CDR3 DNA: TGTGCCAGCAGGACAGGACAGGGAGGTCAGCCCCAGCATTTT. It encodes CASRTGQGGQPQHF.

The rearrangement uses TRBV7-9 and TRBJ1-1, with D unclear. CDR3 length: 15 amino acids. Trimming removed 1 base from V and 1 base from J, with 10 bases in between. Germline loops: CDR1 SEHNR, CDR2 FQNEAQ (reference sequence). CDR3 in amino acids: CASSLDRVRNTEAFF. DNA for the CDR3: TGTGCCAGCAGCTTAGACCGGGTGAGGAACACTGAAGCTTTCTTT.

The chain couples TRBV28 to TRBJ1-1; the D gene is possibly TRBD1 (6 bases). Deletions cut 3 bases from V and 9 bases from J, with 17 bases between. The CDR3 covers 14 residues. Germline CDR1 MDHEN, CDR2 SYDVKM. CDR3 sequence reads: CASSFLDRTGQAFF. In DNA form, the CDR3 reads TGTGCCAGCAGTTTCCTCGACAGGACCGGACAAGCTTTCTTT.

The chain combines TRBV4-2 with TRBJ2-3; perhaps TRBD2 as D (5 bases). Trimming pared 1 base from V and 4 bases from J, leaving 15 bases between. There are 16 residues in the CDR3. Per germline, CDR1 LGHNA and CDR2 YNFKEQ. CDR3 protein: CASSQGRSSLADTQYF. The CDR3 bases are TGTGCCAGCAGCCAAGGGCGATCTAGCCTAGCAGATACGCAGTATTTT.

The rearrangement uses TRBV9 and TRBJ2-5, with D possibly being TRBD2 (6 bases). This CDR3 has 13 residues. CDR1 and CDR2 (germline): SGDLS, YYNGEE. V was clipped by 4 bases and J by 1 base, with 8 bases between them. DNA of the CDR3: TGTGCCAGCAGCCTTAGCGGCCAAGAGACCCAGTACTTC. Protein sequence: CASSLSGQETQYF.

This clone came up a few times. The chain combines TRBV5-1 with TRBJ2-7, with a tentative D call TRBD2 (7 bases). Germline V gives CDR1 SGHRS, CDR2 YFSETQ. This CDR3 is built from 14 residues. Trimming cost V 4 bases and J 2 bases, with 13 bases left between them. CDR3 sequence: CASSLEGGAYEQYF. For the CDR3, the DNA is TGCGCCAGCAGCCTCGAAGGGGGGGCCTACGAGCAGTACTTC.

This clone showed up many times. The chain couples TRBV7-8 to TRBJ2-7; 7 positions agree with TRBD2. The CDR3 is made up of 14 amino acids. Unmatched junction bases numbered 11, after V lost 5 bases and J lost 7 bases. Germline V gene sequence: CDR1 SGHVS, CDR2 FQNEAQ. The CDR3 sequence: CASSPRTRLGEQYF. CDR3 coding DNA: TGTGCCAGCAGCCCCCGGACTAGACTAGGAGAGCAGTACTTC. Using reference TRBV7-8 and TRBJ2-7 for the parts outside the CDR3, the full variable domain is GAGVSQSPRYKVAKRGQDVALRCDPISGHVSLFWYQQALGQGPEFLTYFQNEAQLDKSGLPSDRFFAERPEGSVSTLKIQRTQQEDSAVYLCASSPRTRLGEQYFGPGTRLTVT.

CDR3 sequence: CSASPLDGYTF. The DNA of the CDR3 is TGCAGTGCTAGCCCTTTAGATGGCTACACCTTC. This rearrangement joins TRBV20-1 to TRBJ1-2; D unresolved. Trimming left V 3 bases short and J 6 bases short, with 8 bases between. The CDR3 extends over 11 amino acids. Looked up from germline, CDR1 is DFQATT and CDR2 is SNEGSKA (reference sequence).

V gene TRBV13 combines with J gene TRBJ2-2, with D possibly TRBD2 on 6 matching bases. Germline assignment: CDR1 PRHDT and CDR2 FYEKMQ (reference sequence). This CDR3 is built from 17 residues. Trimming removed 5 bases at V and 6 bases at J, with 22 bases between. CDR3 region: CASSPPRDSVWSGELFF. The CDR3 coding sequence is TGTGCCAGCAGCCCGCCGCGGGACTCCGTTTGGTCCGGGGAGCTGTTTTTT.

V and J are TRBV7-3 and TRBJ2-3; a possible D gene is TRBD2 (5 bases). V shed 3 bases and J shed 4 bases, with 11 bases lying between them. From germline, CDR1 is SGHTA and CDR2 FQGTGA. The CDR3 is 14 amino acids. The CDR3 DNA sequence: TGTGCCAGCAGCTTTAGAGGACTTGCAGATACGCAGTATTTT. It specifies CASSFRGLADTQYF.

CDR3: CASSTNRDGYTF. The DNA for the CDR3 is TGTGCCAGCAGTACGAACAGAGATGGCTACACCTTC. The V gene is TRBV2, the J gene TRBJ1-2; D is uncertain. V was trimmed by 5 bases and J by 6 bases, leaving 10 bases between them. Germline V gives CDR1 SNHLY, CDR2 FYNNEI. This CDR3 is 12 amino acids long.

The CDR3 DNA reads as TGTGCCAGAACCGACAGGGCGCTATATGGCTACACCTTC. Translated: CARTDRALYGYTF. The V gene is TRBV6-4, the J gene TRBJ1-2; 7 bases agree with TRBD1. The CDR3 has 13 residues. CDR1 and CDR2 from the germline V gene are MRHNA and SNTAGT. The V segment lost 9 bases and the J segment 5 bases; nucleotides outside the gene matches: 9.

This clone was found a few times. This chain links TRBV7-2 with TRBJ2-7, with TRBD1 matching over 7 bases. Trimming removed 4 bases from V and 1 base from J; junction bases left unmatched: 4. Germline V gene sequence: CDR1 SGHTA, CDR2 FQGNSA. CDR3 length equals 14 residues. CDR3: CASSSDRASYEQYF. DNA of the CDR3: TGTGCCAGCAGCTCCGACAGGGCGTCCTACGAGCAGTACTTC.

The rearrangement uses TRBV7-2 and TRBJ1-1, with 7 bases matching TRBD1. Germline CDR1 and CDR2: SGHTA and FQGNSA. CDR3 length: 11 residues. V shed 3 bases, J shed 13 bases, and the junction held 5 bases outside the gene matches. CDR3 region: CASSFTGEVFF. The CDR3 DNA follows: TGTGCCAGCAGCTTCACAGGGGAGGTTTTCTTT.

The CDR3 DNA reads as TGTGCCAGCAGTTTAACGGGCAGGGGGCGTTTAACAGATACGCAGTATTTT. Protein product: CASSLTGRGRLTDTQYF. The V call is TRBV28, the J call TRBJ2-3; 8 nucleotides line up with TRBD1. After removal of 2 bases from V and 3 bases from J, the junction contained 10 bases not matched to a gene. The CDR3 runs 17 residues. Germline V gene lookup returns CDR1 MDHEN and CDR2 SYDVKM.